This record covers a single T cell receptor (beta chain). Antigen specificity is unknown. CDR3 and TCR beta VDJ profiling relied on a genomic DNA template. Using its own MiXCR run on the reads, TCRdb lists one record per CDR3 protein. The top ten clones hold 25% to 35% of a sample with 150,000 to 200,000 distinct CDR3 sequences, around 52% of them seen once. These data come from a study of CD8+CD57+ T cells in acquired aplastic anemia. Overall study: Sorted CD4+ and CD8+ cells gave a mean 3.2 ug DNA, range 0.2 to 27.4 ug.

Patients chosen for sequencing had shown CD8+CD57+ cell expansion by flow cytometry. Patients, without exception, had severe acquired aplastic anemia. The study, taken as a whole, reports: No significant difference in CD8+ Simpson's diversity was found between patients and controls. In common between the patients and the controls were approximately 30 CD8+ CDR3 sequences.

There are 13 residues in the CDR3. Trimming took off 7 bases at V and 5 bases at J, with 14 bases between the two ends. CDR1 and CDR2 (germline): SEHNR, FQNEAQ (reference sequence). Sequenced sample: sorted CD4+, CD8+, or CD8+CD57+ T cells (not recorded which) from PBMCs. The sequence was collected from a human donor with aplastic anemia. The chain uses TRBV7-9 and TRBJ2-5; D gene ambiguous. The CDR3 region has the DNA TGTGCCAGCACTTTTTACGAAGGGGAGACCCAGTACTTC. Translation gives CASTFYEGETQYF.